In this sample, the clone carrying this T cell receptor beta chain turned up a few times. This specimen comes from a study of cytomegalovirus exposure and HLA in healthy donors. Healthy bone marrow donors formed the donor group. PCR was performed using 60 Vbeta and 13 Jbeta primers. Original processing methods: Unique TCR beta chains numbered around 75 million in a later analysis, with roughly 11 million shared. Generated by immunoSEQ multiplex PCR, the TCRdb table keeps only in-frame clones and is missing some. V and J calls plus clone size are reproduced from that table; the DNA served to infer D and trimming. The repertoire includes 150,000 to 200,000 clones, 72% of them detected once, and 2% to 3% sits in the top ten. The ends were cut back, 1 base at V and 5 bases at J, with 6 bases in the middle. The CDR3 is made up of 13 amino acids. CDR1 is SGHTA, CDR2 FQGTGA, per germline.

The TCR sequence derives from a human donor in good health. The sequenced sample consisted of PBMCs. V and J are TRBV7-3 and TRBJ2-1; no clear D gene. The CDR3 coding sequence is TGTGCCAGCAGCTTAAATCCGGACAATGAGCAGTTCTTC. This encodes CASSLNPDNEQFF.